The 22 T cell receptor beta chains listed next were all sequenced from one sample in a study of response to subunit inactivated influenza vaccine. MiXCR, applied by TCRdb to the RT-PCR reads, yields one record per CDR3 protein. Of about 540,000 distinct CDR3 sequences in the sample, approximately 22% were seen once. A further study also used this sample, focusing on T cells expressing NK-cell markers. From that study: Template switching by 5'RACE with UMIs generated the TCR beta cDNA.

Sequenced here: CD4+ T cells sorted from PBMCs, sampled roughly 13 days after vaccination. These receptors originate from a man between 50 and 59 years old who received an inactivated influenza vaccine.

In its sample, this clonotype was seen a few times. The V call is TRBV12-3 or TRBV12-4, the J call TRBJ2-7; tentative D call: TRBD1 (6 bases). This CDR3 comprises 12 residues. The V end was cut by 3 bases, the J end by 9 bases, with 12 bases between. DNA of the CDR3: TGTGCCAGCAGTTTTCTAGGGGGTCGGCAGTACTTC. Translation gives CASSFLGGRQYF.

This clonotype was seen a few times. The genes are TRBV20-1 and TRBJ2-7; TRBD1 aligns across 10 bases. CDR1 is DFQATT, CDR2 SNEGSKA, per germline (reference sequence). V shed 5 bases, J shed 5 bases, and the junction held 9 bases outside the gene matches. This CDR3 region has 14 residues. The CDR3 region is CSAPNPGTGDEQYF. The CDR3 DNA reads TGCAGTGCTCCGAACCCCGGGACAGGGGACGAGCAGTACTTC.

This clonotype was counted between two and nine times. V usage is TRBV25-1 and J usage is TRBJ1-6, with TRBD1 matching over 7 bases. The V and J ends lost 4 bases and 3 bases, in that order; junction bases with no gene match: 3. The CDR3 is 15 amino acids. The germline V gene encodes CDR1 MGHDK and CDR2 SYGVNS. The DNA for the CDR3 is TGTGCCAGCAGTGCGGACAGGCTCTATAATTCACCCCTCCACTTT. It is translated as CASSADRLYNSPLHF.

This clonotype was recorded a few times. The CDR3 DNA reads TGCAGTGTCGTAGCGGGGAGTTCCTACGAGCAGTACTTC. Translation: CSVVAGSSYEQYF. The chain couples TRBV20-1 to TRBJ2-7; 8 nucleotides match TRBD2. Germline CDR1 and CDR2: DFQATT and SNEGSKA (reference sequence). CDR3 size: 13 residues. Losses at the gene ends were 7 bases for V and 1 base for J; bases not matched to a gene: 6.

In its sample, this clonotype was seen many times. The chain uses TRBV29-1 and TRBJ2-1; D gene uncertain. V was clipped by 0 bases and J by 6 bases, with 6 bases between them. The CDR3 loop spans 12 amino acids. Germline V lookup: CDR1 SQVTM, CDR2 ANQGSEA. The CDR3 reads CSVEEATNEQFF. In DNA, the CDR3 is TGCAGCGTTGAAGAGGCGACCAATGAGCAGTTCTTC.

The chain couples TRBV12-3 or TRBV12-4 to TRBJ2-6; no clear D. This CDR3 spans 13 amino acids. V was cut by 0 bases and J by 12 bases, with 9 bases left in between. The CDR3 bases are TGTGCCAGCAGTTTAGCCCACGGAAGCGTCCTGACTTTC. The encoded protein is CASSLAHGSVLTF.

This clonotype was seen a handful of times. The chain employs TRBV10-3 and TRBJ2-1; tentatively, D is TRBD2 (6 bases). CDR1 is ENHRY and CDR2 is SYGVKD in the germline V gene. The V end was cut by 8 bases, the J end by 7 bases, with 15 bases between. The CDR3 is 13 amino acids. CDR3 residues: CAIVASEINEQFF. CDR3 coding DNA: TGTGCCATCGTGGCTAGCGAGATAAATGAGCAGTTCTTC.

This rearrangement joins TRBV7-2 to TRBJ1-2; D gene unclear. Between the trimmed V and J ends, which lost 8 bases and 5 bases, there was a span of 18 bases. CDR3 length equals 14 residues. Germline CDR1 SGHTA, CDR2 FQGNSA. The CDR3, as DNA: TGTGCCAGCCGACCCCTTTGGGCACCGTATGGCTACACCTTC. Its protein is CASRPLWAPYGYTF.

For the CDR3, the DNA is TGTGCCAGCAGTTACTTTGCGACAGGGGGCTGGAACACCATATATTTT. It yields the protein CASSYFATGGWNTIYF. This sequence joins TRBV6-2 or TRBV6-3 and TRBJ1-3; TRBD1 matches at 10 bases. Germline assignment: CDR1 MNHEY and CDR2 SVGEGT. This CDR3 has 16 amino acids. The V and J ends lost 1 base and 7 bases, in that order; junction bases with no gene match: 7.

This clonotype was seen a handful of times. V usage is TRBV7-9 and J usage is TRBJ2-7; 7 nucleotides agree with TRBD2. V was pared by 8 bases and J by 5 bases, with 12 bases of the junction left unmatched. CDR3 length: 14 residues. The germline V gene has CDR1 SEHNR and CDR2 FQNEAQ (reference sequence). CDR3 residues: CASLRGDARNEQYF. CDR3 nucleotides: TGTGCCAGCCTCCGGGGGGATGCCCGCAACGAGCAGTACTTC. Using reference TRBV7-9 and TRBJ2-7 for the parts outside the CDR3, the full variable domain is DTGVSQNPRHKITKRGQNVTFRCDPISEHNRLYWYRQTLGQGPEFLTYFQNEAQLEKSRLLSDRFSAERPKGSFSTLEIQRTEQGDSAMYLCASLRGDARNEQYFGPGTRLTVT.

This clonotype was observed a few times. The J gene is TRBJ2-7, the V gene TRBV20-1; D not certain. CDR1 DFQATT and CDR2 SNEGSKA come from the germline V gene (reference sequence). With 5 bases removed from V and 2 bases from J, the gap between germline ends came to 7 bases. CDR3 size: 11 residues. CDR3 in DNA: TGCAGTGCTTGGTGGACCTACGAGCAGTACTTC. Protein product: CSAWWTYEQYF.

The chain is built from TRBV3-1 and TRBJ2-1, with 8 bases aligning to TRBD2. The CDR3 length is 17 residues. Germline CDR1 is LGHDT and CDR2 is YNNKEL (reference sequence). V was clipped by 1 base and J by 4 bases; unmatched bases: 9. The CDR3 DNA follows: TGTGCCAGCAGCCAAGCCAGCGGACTAGCCGGGTACAATGAGCAGTTCTTC. Translating it yields CASSQASGLAGYNEQFF.

This clonotype has at least ten counts. The chain has TRBV20-1 and TRBJ2-1, with TRBD1 matching over 7 bases. In germline, CDR1 is DFQATT, CDR2 SNEGSKA (reference sequence). V was clipped by 4 bases and J by 2 bases; unmatched bases: 2. There are 13 residues in the CDR3. CDR3 region: CSAMDRPYNEQFF. Written as DNA, the CDR3 is TGCAGTGCTATGGACAGGCCCTACAATGAGCAGTTCTTC.

V and J are TRBV6-1 and TRBJ1-4; TRBD1 might be the D (6 bases). CDR1 and CDR2 (germline): MNHNS, SASEGT. The V and J ends lost 0 bases and 5 bases respectively, with 7 bases between them. This CDR3 has 14 residues. As DNA, the CDR3 is TGTGCCAGCAGTGAAGCTCAGGGGAATGAAAAACTGTTTTTT. Amino acids: CASSEAQGNEKLFF.

This clonotype was recorded a few times. The V gene is TRBV6-5, the J gene TRBJ2-6, with 13 bases matching TRBD2. V shed 2 bases, J shed 0 bases, and the junction held 4 bases outside the gene matches. This CDR3 spans 19 amino acids. From germline, CDR1 is MNHEY and CDR2 SVGAGI. CDR3 in amino acids: CASSYGGLAGSSGANVLTF. Here the CDR3 DNA reads TGTGCCAGCAGTTACGGGGGACTAGCGGGGAGCTCTGGGGCCAACGTCCTGACTTTC.

This clonotype was observed a handful of times. The gene calls are TRBV5-1 and TRBJ1-1; possible D gene TRBD1, 6 bases. CDR3 length equals 15 residues. The V gene lost 4 bases and the J gene lost 2 bases, with 15 bases spanning the gap. Germline V gene sequence: CDR1 SGHRS, CDR2 YFSETQ. The CDR3 DNA follows: TGCGCCAGCAGCGAGGGTCAGGGGATTAACACTGAAGCTTTCTTT. It specifies CASSEGQGINTEAFF. The whole variable domain, remainder taken from reference TRBV5-1 and TRBJ1-1, is KAGVTQTPRYLIKTRGQQVTLSCSPISGHRSVSWYQQTPGQGLQFLFEYFSETQRNKGNFPGRFSGRQFSNSRSEMNVSTLELGDSALYLCASSEGQGINTEAFFGQGTRLTVV.

V usage is TRBV7-6 and J usage is TRBJ2-7; tentatively, D is TRBD2 (6 bases). Trimming removed 8 bases at V and 1 base at J, with 15 bases between. The CDR3 has 14 amino acids. Per germline, CDR1 SGHVS and CDR2 FNYEAQ. CDR3 region: CASQRLEGSYEQYF. For the CDR3, the DNA is TGTGCCAGCCAACGACTAGAAGGGTCCTACGAGCAGTACTTC. Variable domain in full (rest from reference TRBV7-6 and TRBJ2-7): GAGVSQSPRYKVTKRGQDVALRCDPISGHVSLYWYRQALGQGPEFLTYFNYEAQQDKSGLPNDRFSAERPEGSISTLTIQRTEQRDSAMYRCASQRLEGSYEQYFGPGTRLTVT.

This clonotype was recorded once. J is TRBJ2-3 and V is TRBV20-1; weak D call: TRBD1 (7 bases). Per the germline V gene, CDR1 is DFQATT and CDR2 is SNEGSKA (reference sequence). Trimming cost V 0 bases and J 7 bases, with 23 bases left between them. The CDR3 loop spans 17 amino acids. The CDR3 DNA is TGCAGTGCTAGAGATGCGGAGGGGGCCCGCACACTTTATACGCAGTATTTT. Residues: CSARDAEGARTLYTQYF.

In its sample, this clonotype was seen a few times. The CDR3: CASSPRTGSTEQYF. CDR3 nucleotide sequence: TGTGCCAGCAGCCCAAGGACAGGGAGCACCGAGCAGTACTTC. The V and J genes are TRBV4-2 and TRBJ2-7; 8 bases align to TRBD1. CDR1 and CDR2 from the germline V gene are LGHNA and YNFKEQ. Trimming removed 4 bases from V and 6 bases from J; junction bases left unmatched: 8. The CDR3 sequence is 14 residues long.

In this sample, this clonotype turned up a few times. The J gene is TRBJ2-1, the V gene TRBV5-5; D not certain. Between the trimmed V and J ends, which lost 4 bases and 4 bases, there was a span of 12 bases. The CDR3 loop spans 14 amino acids. The germline gives CDR1 SGHKS, CDR2 YYEKEE (reference sequence). DNA of the CDR3: TGTGCCAGCAGCCTGTGGGTAGATTACAATGAGCAGTTCTTC. The encoded protein is CASSLWVDYNEQFF.

The chain has TRBV3-1 and TRBJ2-5; 8 bases fit TRBD2. CDR1 is LGHDT and CDR2 is YNNKEL in the germline V gene (reference sequence). The CDR3 spans 16 residues. With 1 base clipped from V and 0 bases from J, the junction kept 4 bases outside the gene matches. CDR3: CASSQGGGQYQETQYF. The CDR3 DNA follows: TGTGCCAGCAGCCAAGGCGGGGGGCAGTACCAAGAGACCCAGTACTTC.

This clonotype turned up a few times. The rearrangement uses TRBV5-1 and TRBJ2-3; D gene unclear. There are 14 residues in the CDR3. The V gene's germline CDR1 is SGHRS and CDR2 YFSETQ. Trimming took off 4 bases at V and 0 bases at J, with 9 bases between the two ends. This CDR3 is CASSEGPSTDTQYF. The CDR3 DNA sequence: TGCGCCAGCAGCGAAGGACCAAGCACAGATACGCAGTATTTT.